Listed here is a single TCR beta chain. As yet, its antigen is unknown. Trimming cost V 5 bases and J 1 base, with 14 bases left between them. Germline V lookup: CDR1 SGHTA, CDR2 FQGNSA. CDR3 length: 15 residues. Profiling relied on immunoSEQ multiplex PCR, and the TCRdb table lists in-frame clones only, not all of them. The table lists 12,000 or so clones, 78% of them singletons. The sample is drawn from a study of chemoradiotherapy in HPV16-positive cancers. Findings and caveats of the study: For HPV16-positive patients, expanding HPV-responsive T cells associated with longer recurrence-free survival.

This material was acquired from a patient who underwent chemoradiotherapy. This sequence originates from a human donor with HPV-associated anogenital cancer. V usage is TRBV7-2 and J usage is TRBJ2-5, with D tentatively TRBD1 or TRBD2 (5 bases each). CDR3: CASSGVGTVQETQYF. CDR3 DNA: TGTGCCAGCAGCGGGGTGGGGACCGTCCAAGAGACCCAGTACTTC.